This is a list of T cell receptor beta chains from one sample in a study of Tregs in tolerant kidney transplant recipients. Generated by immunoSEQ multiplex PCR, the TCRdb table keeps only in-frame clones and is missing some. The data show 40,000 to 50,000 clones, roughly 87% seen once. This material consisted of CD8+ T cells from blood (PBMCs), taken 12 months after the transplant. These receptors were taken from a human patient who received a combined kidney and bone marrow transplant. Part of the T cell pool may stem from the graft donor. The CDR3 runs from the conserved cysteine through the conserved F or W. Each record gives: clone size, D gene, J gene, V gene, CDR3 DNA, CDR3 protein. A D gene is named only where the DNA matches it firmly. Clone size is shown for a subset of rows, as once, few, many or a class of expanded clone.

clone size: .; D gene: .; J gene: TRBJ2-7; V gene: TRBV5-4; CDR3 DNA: TGTGCCAGCAGCCTAGACTACGAGCAGTACTTC; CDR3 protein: CASSLDYEQYF
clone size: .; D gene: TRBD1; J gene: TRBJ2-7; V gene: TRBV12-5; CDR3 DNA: TGTGCTAGTGGTAACAATGACAGGGATAACCCCTACGAGCAGTACTTC; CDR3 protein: CASGNNDRDNPYEQYF
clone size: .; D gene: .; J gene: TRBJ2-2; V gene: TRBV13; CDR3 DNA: TGTGCCAGCAGCATCGGGACAAAGAACACCGGGGAGCTGTTTTTT; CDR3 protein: CASSIGTKNTGELFF
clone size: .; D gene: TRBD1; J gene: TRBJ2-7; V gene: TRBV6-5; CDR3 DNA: TGTGCCAGCAGGGGACAGCCGGTTTACGAGCAGTACTTC; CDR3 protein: CASRGQPVYEQYF
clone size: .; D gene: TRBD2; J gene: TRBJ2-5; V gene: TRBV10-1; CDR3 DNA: TGCGCCAGCCCCCGGACTAGCGGGGGGGGAGAGACCCAGTACTTC; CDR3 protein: CASPRTSGGGETQYF
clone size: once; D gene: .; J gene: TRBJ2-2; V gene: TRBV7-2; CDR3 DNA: TGTGCCAGCAGCTTCGGTGTTAAGACATTACGTGAGCTGTTTTTT; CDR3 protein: CASSFGVKTLRELFF
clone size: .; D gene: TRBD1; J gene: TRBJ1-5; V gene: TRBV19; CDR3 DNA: TGTGCCAGAAAAACGGGACAGGGGGAGGCCCTCAACAATCAGCCCCAGCATTTT; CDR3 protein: CARKTGQGEALNNQPQHF
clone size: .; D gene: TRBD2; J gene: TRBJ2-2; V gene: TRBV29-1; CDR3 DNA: TGCAGCGCTCAAGCGGGGGGCACAACCGGGGAGCTGTTTTTT; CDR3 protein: CSAQAGGTTGELFF
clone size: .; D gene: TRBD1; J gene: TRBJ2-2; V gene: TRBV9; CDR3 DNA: TGTGCCAGCAGCGCGCCGGGACAGGGGGCTAGTGGGGAGCTGTTTTTT; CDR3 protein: CASSAPGQGASGELFF
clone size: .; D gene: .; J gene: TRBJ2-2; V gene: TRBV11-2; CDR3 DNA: TGTGCCAGCAGCTTAATGAAACAGAACACCGGGGAGCTGTTTTTT; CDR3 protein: CASSLMKQNTGELFF
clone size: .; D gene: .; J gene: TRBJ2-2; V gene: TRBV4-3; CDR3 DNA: TGCGCCAGCAGCCAAGATCGACTGAAAGCGAACACCGGGGAGCTGTTTTTT; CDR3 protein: CASSQDRLKANTGELFF
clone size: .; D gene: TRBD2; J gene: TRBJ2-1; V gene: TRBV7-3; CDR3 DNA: TGTGCCAGCAGCTTATGGCCTAGCGGGGGGGTTACCTACAATGAGCAGTTCTTC; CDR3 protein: CASSLWPSGGVTYNEQFF
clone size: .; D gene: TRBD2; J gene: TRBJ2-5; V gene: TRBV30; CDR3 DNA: TGTGCCTGGATCAATAGCGGGGGGCTCCAAGAGACCCAGTACTTC; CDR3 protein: CAWINSGGLQETQYF
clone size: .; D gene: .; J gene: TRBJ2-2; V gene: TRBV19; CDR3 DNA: TGTGCCAGTATGAGATTTACCGGGGAGCTGTTTTTT; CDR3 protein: CASMRFTGELFF
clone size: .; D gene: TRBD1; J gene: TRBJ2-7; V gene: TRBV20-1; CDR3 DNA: TGCAGTGCTCGACAGGGTTACGAGCAGTACTTC; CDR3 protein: CSARQGYEQYF
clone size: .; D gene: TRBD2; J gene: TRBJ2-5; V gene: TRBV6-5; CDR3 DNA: TGTGCCAGCAGTTTTAGCGGGGGTGAAGAGCCCCAGTACTTC; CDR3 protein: CASSFSGGEEPQYF
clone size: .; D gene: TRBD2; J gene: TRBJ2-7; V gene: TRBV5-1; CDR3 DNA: TGCGCCAGCAGCCCCAGTGGGACTAGCGGCTACTCCTACGAGCAGTACTTC; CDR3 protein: CASSPSGTSGYSYEQYF
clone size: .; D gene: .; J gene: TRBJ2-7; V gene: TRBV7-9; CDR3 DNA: TGTGCCAGCAGCTTGGGAGCCTACGAGCAGTACTTC; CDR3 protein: CASSLGAYEQYF
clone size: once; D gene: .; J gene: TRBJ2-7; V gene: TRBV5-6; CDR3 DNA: TGTGCCAGCAGCGTGGGGCAGAGTCGGGACGAGCAGTACTTC; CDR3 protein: CASSVGQSRDEQYF
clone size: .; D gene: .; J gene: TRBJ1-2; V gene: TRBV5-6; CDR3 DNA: TGTGCCAGCGGCTCAGGAAACTATGGCTACACCTTC; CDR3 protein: CASGSGNYGYTF
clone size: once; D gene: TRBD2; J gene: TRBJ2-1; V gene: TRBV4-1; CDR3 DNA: TGCGCCAGCAGCCTCCTGCTAGCGGGGGGACTGTTCTTC; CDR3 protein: CASSLLLAGGLFF
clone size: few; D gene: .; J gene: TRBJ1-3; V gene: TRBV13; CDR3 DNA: TGTGCCAGCAGCTTCCCCGCCAGGTCTGGAAACACCATATATTTT; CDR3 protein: CASSFPARSGNTIYF
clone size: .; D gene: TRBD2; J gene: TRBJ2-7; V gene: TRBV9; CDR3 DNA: TGTGCCAGCAGCGGGGGGACTAGCGGGGGTGGCGAGCAGTACTTC; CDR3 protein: CASSGGTSGGGEQYF
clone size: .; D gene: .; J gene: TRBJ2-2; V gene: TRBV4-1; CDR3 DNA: TGCGCCAGCACCCCATCAGGGGGGACGAACACCGGGGAGCTGTTTTTT; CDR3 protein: CASTPSGGTNTGELFF
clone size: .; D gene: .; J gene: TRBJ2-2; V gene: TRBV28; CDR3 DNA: TGTGCCAGCAGTTTATTCGGTATTGGCACCGGGGAGCTGTTTTTT; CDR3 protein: CASSLFGIGTGELFF
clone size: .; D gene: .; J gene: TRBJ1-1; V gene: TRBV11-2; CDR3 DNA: TGTGCCAGCAGCCTAAGGACAGATAGGAACACTGAAGCTTTCTTT; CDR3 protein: CASSLRTDRNTEAFF
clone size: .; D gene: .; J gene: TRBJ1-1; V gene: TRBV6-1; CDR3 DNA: TGTGCCAGCAGTGAACCGACAGCTGAAGCTTTCTTT; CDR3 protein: CASSEPTAEAFF
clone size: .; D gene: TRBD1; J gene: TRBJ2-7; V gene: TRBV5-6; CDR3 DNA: TGTGCCAGCAGCTTGAGATGGACAGGCGGTTTATACGAGCAGTACTTC; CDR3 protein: CASSLRWTGGLYEQYF
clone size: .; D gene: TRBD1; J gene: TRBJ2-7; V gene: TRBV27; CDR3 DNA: TGTGCCAGCAGGGGGGACAGCGCCTACGAGCAGTACTTC; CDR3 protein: CASRGDSAYEQYF
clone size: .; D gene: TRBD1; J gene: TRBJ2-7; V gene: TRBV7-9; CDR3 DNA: TGTGCCAGCGGCGGACAGGACATTACCTACGAGCAGTACTTC; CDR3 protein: CASGGQDITYEQYF
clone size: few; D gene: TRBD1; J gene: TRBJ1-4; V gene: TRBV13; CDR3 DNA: TGTGCCAGCAGCCGGGGGACAGGCAATGAAAAACTGTTTTTT; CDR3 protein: CASSRGTGNEKLFF
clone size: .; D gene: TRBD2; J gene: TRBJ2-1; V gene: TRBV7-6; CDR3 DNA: TGTGCCAGCAGCCACGAAGCGGGGGAATTTCATGAGCAGTTCTTC; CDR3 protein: CASSHEAGEFHEQFF
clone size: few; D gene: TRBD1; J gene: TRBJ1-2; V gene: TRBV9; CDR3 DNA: TGTGCCAGCAGCGTAGGACAGGGGAATGGGGGCTATGGCTACACCTTC; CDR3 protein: CASSVGQGNGGYGYTF
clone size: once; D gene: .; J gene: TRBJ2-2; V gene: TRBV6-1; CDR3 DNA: TGTGCCAGCAGTGACCGGTTGGGGGGAACCTGGGTCTCCGGGGAGCTGTTTTTT; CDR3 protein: CASSDRLGGTWVSGELFF
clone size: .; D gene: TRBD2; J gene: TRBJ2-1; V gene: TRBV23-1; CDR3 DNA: TGCGCCAGCAGTCAATCGGGGCGACTAGCGGGAGCCCCGTTCGTAAAATCCTACAATGAGCAGTTCTTC; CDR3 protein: CASSQSGRLAGAPFVKSYNEQFF
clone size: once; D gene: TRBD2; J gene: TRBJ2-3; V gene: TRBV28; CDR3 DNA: TGTGCCAGCAGTTCTCCGGGACTAGCGGGGGACAGCACAGATACGCAGTATTTT; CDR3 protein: CASSSPGLAGDSTDTQYF